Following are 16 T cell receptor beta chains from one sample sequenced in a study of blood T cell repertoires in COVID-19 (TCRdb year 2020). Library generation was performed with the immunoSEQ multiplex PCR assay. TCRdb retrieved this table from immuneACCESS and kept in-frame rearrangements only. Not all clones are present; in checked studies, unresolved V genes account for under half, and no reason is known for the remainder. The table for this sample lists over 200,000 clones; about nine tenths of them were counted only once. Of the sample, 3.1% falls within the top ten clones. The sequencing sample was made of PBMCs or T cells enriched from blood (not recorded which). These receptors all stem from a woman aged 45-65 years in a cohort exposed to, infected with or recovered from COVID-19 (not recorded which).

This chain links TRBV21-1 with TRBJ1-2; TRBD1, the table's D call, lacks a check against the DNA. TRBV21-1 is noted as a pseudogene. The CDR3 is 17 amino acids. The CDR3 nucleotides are TGTGCCAGCAGCCCCCCGGTGGATCCTTTACCCCAGGGGGGCTACACCTTC. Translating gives CASSPPVDPLPQGGYTF.

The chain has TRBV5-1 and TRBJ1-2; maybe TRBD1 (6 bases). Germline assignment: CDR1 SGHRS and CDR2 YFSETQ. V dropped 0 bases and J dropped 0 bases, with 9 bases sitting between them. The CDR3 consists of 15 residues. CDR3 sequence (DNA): TGCGCCAGCAGCTTGGGTGGGACAACTAACTATGGCTACACCTTC. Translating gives CASSLGGTTNYGYTF.

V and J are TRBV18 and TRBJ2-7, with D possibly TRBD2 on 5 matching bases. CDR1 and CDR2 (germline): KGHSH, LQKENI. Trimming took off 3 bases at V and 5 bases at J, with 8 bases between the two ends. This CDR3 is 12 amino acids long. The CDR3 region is CASSPSANEQYF. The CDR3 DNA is TGTGCCAGCTCACCTAGCGCGAACGAGCAGTACTTC.

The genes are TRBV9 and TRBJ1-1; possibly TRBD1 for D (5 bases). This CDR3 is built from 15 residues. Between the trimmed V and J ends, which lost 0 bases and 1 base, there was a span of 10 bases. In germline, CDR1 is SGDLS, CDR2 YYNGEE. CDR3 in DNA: TGTGCCAGCAGCGTAGTGGGGCACCCGAACACTGAAGCTTTCTTT. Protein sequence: CASSVVGHPNTEAFF.

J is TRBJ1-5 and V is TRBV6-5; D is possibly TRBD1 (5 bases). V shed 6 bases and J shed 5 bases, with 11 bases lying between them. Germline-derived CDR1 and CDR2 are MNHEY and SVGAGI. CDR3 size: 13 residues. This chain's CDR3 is CASSLDRDQPQHF. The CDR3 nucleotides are TGTGCCAGCAGCTTAGACAGAGATCAGCCCCAGCATTTT.

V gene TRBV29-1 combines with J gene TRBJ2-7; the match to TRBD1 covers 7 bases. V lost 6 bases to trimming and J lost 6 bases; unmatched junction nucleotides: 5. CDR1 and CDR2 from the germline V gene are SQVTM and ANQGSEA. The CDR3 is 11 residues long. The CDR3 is CSVLRGFEQYF. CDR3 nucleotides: TGCAGCGTCCTCAGGGGGTTCGAGCAGTACTTC.

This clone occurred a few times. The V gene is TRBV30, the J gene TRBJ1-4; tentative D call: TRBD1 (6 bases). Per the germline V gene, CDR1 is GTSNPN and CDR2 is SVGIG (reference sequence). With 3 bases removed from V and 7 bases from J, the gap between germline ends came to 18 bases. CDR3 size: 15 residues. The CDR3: CAWSPHRALFEKLFF. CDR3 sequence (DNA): TGTGCCTGGAGCCCCCACAGGGCCCTCTTTGAAAAACTGTTTTTT. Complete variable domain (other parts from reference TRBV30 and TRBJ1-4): SQTIHQWPATLVQPVGSPLSLECTVEGTSNPNLYWYRQAAGRGLQLLFYSVGIGQISSEVPQNLSASRPQDRQFILSSKKLLLSDSGFYLCAWSPHRALFEKLFFGSGTQLSVL.

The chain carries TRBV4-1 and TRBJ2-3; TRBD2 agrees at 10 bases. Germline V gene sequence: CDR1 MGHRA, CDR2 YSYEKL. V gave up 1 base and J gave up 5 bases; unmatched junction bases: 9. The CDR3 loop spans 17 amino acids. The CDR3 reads CASSQVAQRGGGDTQYF. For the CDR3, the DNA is TGCGCCAGCAGCCAAGTGGCCCAGCGGGGGGGCGGAGATACGCAGTATTTT.

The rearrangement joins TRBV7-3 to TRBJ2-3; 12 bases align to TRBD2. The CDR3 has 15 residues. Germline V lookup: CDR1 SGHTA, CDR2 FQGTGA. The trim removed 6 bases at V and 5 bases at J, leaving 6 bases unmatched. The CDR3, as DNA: TGTGCCAGCAGTCCTAGCGGGGGGGCGAAAGATACGCAGTATTTT. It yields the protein CASSPSGGAKDTQYF.

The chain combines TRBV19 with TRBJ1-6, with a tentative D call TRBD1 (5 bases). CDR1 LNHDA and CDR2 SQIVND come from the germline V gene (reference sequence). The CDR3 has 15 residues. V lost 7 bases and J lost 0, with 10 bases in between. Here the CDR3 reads CASKEGSSYNSPLHF. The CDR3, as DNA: TGTGCCAGTAAGGAGGGGAGCTCCTATAATTCACCCCTCCACTTT. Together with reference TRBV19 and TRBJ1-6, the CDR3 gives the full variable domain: DGGITQSPKYLFRKEGQNVTLSCEQNLNHDAMYWYRQDPGQGLRLIYYSQIVNDFQKGDIAEGYSVSREKKESFPLTVTSAQKNPTAFYLCASKEGSSYNSPLHFGNGTRLTVT.

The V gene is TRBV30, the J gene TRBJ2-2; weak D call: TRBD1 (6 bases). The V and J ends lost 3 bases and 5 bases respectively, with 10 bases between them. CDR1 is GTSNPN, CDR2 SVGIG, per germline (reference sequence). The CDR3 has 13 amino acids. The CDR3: CAWRQGRTGELFF. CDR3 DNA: TGTGCCTGGAGACAGGGAAGAACCGGGGAGCTGTTTTTT.

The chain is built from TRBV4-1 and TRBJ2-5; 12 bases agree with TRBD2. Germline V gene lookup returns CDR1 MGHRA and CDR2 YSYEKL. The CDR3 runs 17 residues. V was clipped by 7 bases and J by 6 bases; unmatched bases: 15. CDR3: CASTRKETSGGPQTQYF. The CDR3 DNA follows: TGCGCCAGCACGAGGAAAGAGACTAGCGGGGGCCCACAGACCCAGTACTTC.

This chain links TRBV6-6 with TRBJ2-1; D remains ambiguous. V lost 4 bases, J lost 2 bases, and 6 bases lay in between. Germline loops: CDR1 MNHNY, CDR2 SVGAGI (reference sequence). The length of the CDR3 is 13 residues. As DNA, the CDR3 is TGTGCCAGCAGTTTTACAGCCTACAATGAGCAGTTCTTC. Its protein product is CASSFTAYNEQFF.

This CDR3 is CASSDWTGMTDTQYF. CDR3 in DNA: TGTGCCAGCAGCGACTGGACAGGTATGACAGATACGCAGTATTTT. V and J are TRBV5-4 and TRBJ2-3; 7 bases match TRBD1. V lost 4 bases, J lost 3 bases, and 8 bases stayed unmatched. Germline values: CDR1 SGHNT, CDR2 YYREEE (reference sequence). This CDR3 has 15 amino acids.

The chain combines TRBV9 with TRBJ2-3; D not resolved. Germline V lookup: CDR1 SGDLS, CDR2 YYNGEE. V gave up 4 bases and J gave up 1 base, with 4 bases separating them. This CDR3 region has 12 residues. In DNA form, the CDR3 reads TGTGCCAGCAGCCCTCGCACAGATACGCAGTATTTT. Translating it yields CASSPRTDTQYF.

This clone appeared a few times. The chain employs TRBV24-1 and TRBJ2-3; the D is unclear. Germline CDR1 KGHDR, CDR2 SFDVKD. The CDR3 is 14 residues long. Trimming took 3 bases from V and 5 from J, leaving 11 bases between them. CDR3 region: CATSDMKTGDTQYF. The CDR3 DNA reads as TGTGCCACCAGTGATATGAAGACGGGAGATACGCAGTATTTT.